This TCR beta chain was sequenced during a study of T cell repertoires in cytomegalovirus infection (dated by TCRdb to 2018 to 2020). Notes on the research overall: Donor HLA type was relevant to the analysis, because carriage of CMV infection together with the matching HLA type was indicated by public TCR beta signatures. The paper as a whole reports these results and caveats: Carriers of CMV infection plus the relevant HLA type were discriminated by the cumulative frequency of public TCR beta family members in the study cohort and in an independent approximately 400-donor cohort. The ex vivo response was dominated by HLA-C-restricted CMV-specific TCR beta clonotypes, which also provided the single most frequent clonotype in two of eight donors.

CDR1 is given as ENHRY and CDR2 as SYGVKD, both from the germline V gene. V drops 2 bases and J drops 3 bases, leaving 8 bases in between. The CDR3 contains 15 residues, cysteine and phenylalanine counted. Here the CDR3 DNA is all that survives: 45 bases in frame from base 1. This clonotype was found many times. Its antigen target is currently unknown. Base qualities are not at hand, and no much larger clone is one base apart. This sample was sequenced with an Illumina HiSeq 1500. TCRdb reanalyzed the raw reads on its own, using fastp at Q25 for trimming and MiXCR for clone calling, and kept in-frame beta chains. Identical CDR3 proteins give one entry, which carries the most common genes and DNA. The sample table records under 350,000 distinct CDR3 sequences; about a tenth of these occur just once. Of the sample, around 2.4% is held by the ten largest clones.

The rearranged chain carries TRBV10-3 and TRBJ2-6; a tentative D match to TRBD1 spans 6 bases. This TCR came from a human donor in good health (CMV status not recorded). Some clones in this sample may be carry-over from other donors' samples. Material for sequencing was PBMCs. The DNA is as follows: TGTGCCATCAGTGAGGGGGGCGGTGGGGCCAACGTCCTGACTTTC. Its protein reads: CAISEGGGGANVLTF.